This record looks at one T cell receptor beta chain sequence and its context. Its target is not known. Researchers ran the PCR with 60 Vbeta and 13 Jbeta primers. The table came from immunoSEQ multiplex PCR; TCRdb's copy has only in-frame clones and leaves some out. The sample shows about 140,000 clones, about three fifths of them seen only once. The data stem from a study of cytomegalovirus exposure and HLA in healthy donors. Study in general: There were approximately 80 million unique TCRs (from HLA-typed donors) in an early data release.

V gave up 3 bases and J gave up 6 bases, with 12 bases separating them. CDR3 length equals 14 residues. Germline CDR1 MNHEY, CDR2 SMNVEV (reference sequence). General observations from the study: Earlier analysis yielded a pattern in which most TCR beta V segments were productive about 90% or about 30% of the time.

This sequence joins TRBV27 and TRBJ1-5; D may be TRBD1 (6 bases). This clonotype was sampled from a male donor in good health and CMV-seronegative. Sequencing was done on a sample of PBMCs. CDR3 bases: TGTGCCAGCAGTTTCGAGGGGGTCGGTCAGCCCCAGCATTTT. Translating it yields CASSFEGVGQPQHF.